Listed below are T cell receptor beta chains from one sample, sequenced in a study of blood T cell repertoires in COVID-19. Data came from immunoSEQ multiplex PCR; TCRdb stores just in-frame clones and leaves some out. The sample holds under 300,000 clones, roughly 82% seen once. Specimen: peripheral blood. The receptors originated from a woman between 40 and 55 years old who had recovered from COVID-19. Both conserved end residues are part of each CDR3. The D gene is left open where the match is weak. Size tells how often a clone was seen (once, few, many) or the class of an expanded clone, and some rows leave it out.

d_gene	abundance	j_gene	v_gene	CDR3nt	CDR3aa
NA	NA	TRBJ2-5	TRBV7-8	TGTGCCAGCAGCTTAGGACCTCCGGGACTTTATAGTGCCCAGTACTTC	CASSLGPPGLYSAQYF
TRBD1	NA	TRBJ2-7	TRBV6-5	TGTGCCAGCAGTTTACAGGGGGGTAGGTACGAGCAGTACTTC	CASSLQGGRYEQYF
TRBD2	NA	TRBJ2-3	TRBV15	TGTGCCACCAGCAGGAGACTAGCGGCGAGCACAGATACGCAGTATTTT	CATSRRLAASTDTQYF
NA	NA	TRBJ2-6	TRBV7-9	TGTGCCAGCAGCTTAGGACACATGGTCAGGTCTGGGGCCAACGTCCTGACTTTC	CASSLGHMVRSGANVLTF
NA	NA	TRBJ1-2	TRBV2	TGTGCCAGCAGTGACGGGGGTGGCTTAGGCTACACCTTC	CASSDGGGLGYTF
TRBD1	NA	TRBJ2-1	TRBV19	TGTGCCAGTAGTCAACAGGGGGAGGACTACAATGAGCAGTTCTTC	CASSQQGEDYNEQFF
TRBD1	NA	TRBJ1-5	TRBV28	TGTGCCAGCAGTTACCCTGGACAGGGTCTATTGCCCCAGCATTTT	CASSYPGQGLLPQHF
TRBD1	NA	TRBJ1-6	TRBV18	TGTGCCAGCTCACCGGGACAGGGGGCATATTCACCCCTCCACTTT	CASSPGQGAYSPLHF
NA	NA	TRBJ2-5	TRBV5-8	TGTGCCAGCCCGCGACAGCGCGACGGGACCCAGTACTTC	CASPRQRDGTQYF
TRBD1	NA	TRBJ1-2	TRBV6-1	TGTGCCAGCAGTTATTCTTCAGGGGGCGATGGCTACACCTTC	CASSYSSGGDGYTF
TRBD1	NA	TRBJ2-6	TRBV24-1	TGTGCCACCAGTGATTCCCCGGGACAGGGCTCTGGGGCCAACGTCCTGACTTTC	CATSDSPGQGSGANVLTF
NA	NA	TRBJ2-7	TRBV9	TGTGCCAGCAGCGTAGAAGATAGTTTCGAGTATGAGAACGAGCAGTACTTC	CASSVEDSFEYENEQYF
NA	NA	TRBJ1-1	TRBV28	TGTGCCAGCAGTTTATCCGGGGGTGAAGCTTTCTTT	CASSLSGGEAFF
NA	NA	TRBJ2-6	TRBV7-2	TGTGCCAGCAGCTTAACCAGACTCTCTGGGGCCAACGTCCTGACTTTC	CASSLTRLSGANVLTF
TRBD1	NA	TRBJ1-2	TRBV27	TGTGCCAGCAGTTTTAGGGACAGGGCTGGCTACACCTTC	CASSFRDRAGYTF
TRBD2	once	TRBJ2-3	TRBV4-3	TGCGCCAGCAGCCAAGATCGTGGGTTAGCGGGGGGTGAGGCAGATACGCAGTATTTT	CASSQDRGLAGGEADTQYF
NA	NA	TRBJ2-3	TRBV29-1	TGCAGCGTTGCTTGGACTAAAGATACGCAGTATTTT	CSVAWTKDTQYF
TRBD1	NA	TRBJ2-1	TRBV6-2/TRBV6-3	TGTGCCAGCAGTTACTCTGTGACCACCGGGACAGGGGCTCCTAATGAGCAGTTCTTC	CASSYSVTTGTGAPNEQFF
TRBD1	once	TRBJ1-1	TRBV24-1	TGTGCCACCAGTGACGGGACAGGGTGGGCTTCTGAAGCTTTCTTT	CATSDGTGWASEAFF
TRBD1	NA	TRBJ1-2	TRBV30	TGTGCCTGGGCAGGGGGCTTACTCTATGGCTACACCTTC	CAWAGGLLYGYTF
NA	few	TRBJ2-1	TRBV5-6	TGTGCCAGCAGCTTGTTGGGCACCTCCTACAATGAGCAGTTCTTC	CASSLLGTSYNEQFF
NA	NA	TRBJ2-2	TRBV2	TGTGCCAGCACCCTAGAGAACACCGGGGAGCTGTTTTTT	CASTLENTGELFF
NA	NA	TRBJ1-2	TRBV27	TGTGCCAGCAGTAGATGGGGGGGAACAAACTATGGCTACACCTTC	CASSRWGGTNYGYTF